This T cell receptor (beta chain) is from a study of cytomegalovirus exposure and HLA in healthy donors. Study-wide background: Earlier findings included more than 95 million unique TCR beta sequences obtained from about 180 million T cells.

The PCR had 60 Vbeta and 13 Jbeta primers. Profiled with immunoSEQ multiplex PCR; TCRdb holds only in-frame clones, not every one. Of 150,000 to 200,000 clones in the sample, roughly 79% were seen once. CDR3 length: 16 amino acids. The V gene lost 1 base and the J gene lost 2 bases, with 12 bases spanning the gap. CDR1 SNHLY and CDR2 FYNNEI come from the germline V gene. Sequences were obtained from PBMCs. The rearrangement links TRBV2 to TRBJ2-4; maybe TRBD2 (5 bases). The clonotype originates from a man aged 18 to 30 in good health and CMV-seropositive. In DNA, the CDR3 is TGTGCCAGCAGTGAAGTCGACTATTCATCCAAAAACATTCAGTACTTC. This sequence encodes CASSEVDYSSKNIQYF. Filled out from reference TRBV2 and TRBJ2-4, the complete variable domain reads EPEVTQTPSHQVTQMGQEVILRCVPISNHLYFYWYRQILGQKVEFLVSFYNNEISEKSEIFDDQFSVERPDGSNFTLKIRSTKLEDSAMYFCASSEVDYSSKNIQYFGAGTRLSVL.